This note documents a single T cell receptor beta chain sequence. The sample originates from a study of Tregs in tolerant kidney transplant recipients. Germline assignment: CDR1 KGHSY and CDR2 FQNENV. The junction had 4 bases not matched to a gene; V was cut back by 2 bases and J by 12 bases. The CDR3 covers 12 residues. Clones were read by immunoSEQ multiplex PCR, and TCRdb kept only the in-frame ones, dropping some. The sample lists approximately 100,000 clones, approximately 94% occurring once. The chain combines TRBV16 with TRBJ2-5; 9 positions match TRBD1. Material: CD4+ T cells from blood, obtained before the transplant. The sequence was collected from a human donor who received a combined kidney and bone marrow transplant. In nucleotides, the CDR3 is TGTGCCAGCAGCCAACTCCGGGACAGGGAGTACTTC. It codes for CASSQLRDREYF.